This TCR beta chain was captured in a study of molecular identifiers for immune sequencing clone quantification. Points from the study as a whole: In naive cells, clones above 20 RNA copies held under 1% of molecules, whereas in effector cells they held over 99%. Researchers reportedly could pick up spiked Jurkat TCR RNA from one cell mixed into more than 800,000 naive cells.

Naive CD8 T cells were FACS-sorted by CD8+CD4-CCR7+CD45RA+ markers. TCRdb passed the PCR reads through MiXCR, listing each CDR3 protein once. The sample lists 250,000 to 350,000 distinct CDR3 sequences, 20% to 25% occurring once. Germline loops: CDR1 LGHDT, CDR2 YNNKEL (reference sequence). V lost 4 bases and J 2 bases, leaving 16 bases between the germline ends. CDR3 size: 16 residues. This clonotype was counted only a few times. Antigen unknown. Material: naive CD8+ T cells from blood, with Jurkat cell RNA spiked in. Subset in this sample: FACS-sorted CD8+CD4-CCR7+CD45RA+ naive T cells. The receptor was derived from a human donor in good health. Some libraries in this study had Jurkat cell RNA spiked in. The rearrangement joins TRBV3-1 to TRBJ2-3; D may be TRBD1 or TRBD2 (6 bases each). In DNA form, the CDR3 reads TGTGCCAGCAGCCGGGGGGAGTTGGGGGCCACAGATACGCAGTATTTT. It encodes CASSRGELGATDTQYF.